This passage covers 25 T cell receptor beta chains from one sample sequenced in a study of T-cell reconstitution after alpha-beta-depleted transplantation in children. Unique molecular identifiers were built into the TCRbeta library. MiXCR, run by TCRdb on the PCR reads, gives a single entry per CDR3 protein. The sample consists of roughly 610,000 distinct CDR3 sequences, more than 9% of them appearing once. The source was PBMCs from the stem cell graft donor, collected from the stem cell graft. These receptors all stem from a human donor who donated a stem cell graft to a child with acute myeloid leukemia.

This clonotype has only a few counts. This rearrangement joins TRBV4-2 to TRBJ1-5; D is undetermined. Looked up from germline, CDR1 is LGHNA and CDR2 is YNFKEQ. The CDR3 totals 13 residues. Trimming removed 1 base from V and 6 bases from J, with 7 bases in between. The CDR3 DNA follows: TGTGCCAGCAGCCAAGGGGATCGTCAGCCCCAGCATTTT. It is translated as CASSQGDRQPQHF.

V is TRBV3-1 and J is TRBJ1-1, with a weak D call TRBD1 (5 bases). Trimming stripped 4 bases from V and 6 bases from J, with 15 bases between. The germline gives CDR1 LGHDT, CDR2 YNNKEL (reference sequence). The CDR3 has 14 amino acids. The DNA of the CDR3 is TGTGCCAGCAGCCCAAACAACGCAGGGCCTGAAGCTTTCTTT. Its protein is CASSPNNAGPEAFF.

This sequence joins TRBV19 and TRBJ2-7; no reliable D call. Germline V gene sequence: CDR1 LNHDA, CDR2 SQIVND (reference sequence). V lost 7 bases and J 2 bases, leaving 15 bases between the germline ends. This CDR3 spans 14 amino acids. CDR3 sequence: CASTPTGIPYEQYF. The CDR3 nucleotides are TGTGCCAGTACTCCAACTGGGATACCCTACGAGCAGTACTTC.

The genes are TRBV5-5 and TRBJ1-2; a possible D gene is TRBD1 (5 bases). The V gene's germline CDR1 is SGHKS and CDR2 YYEKEE (reference sequence). Trimming took off 0 bases at V and 4 bases at J, with 10 bases between the two ends. CDR3 length: 14 residues. As DNA, the CDR3 is TGTGCCAGCAGCTTGGCGGTCAGGGTCTATGGCTACACCTTC. Its protein is CASSLAVRVYGYTF.

This rearrangement joins TRBV7-2 to TRBJ2-7; D is unresolved. The length of the CDR3 is 13 residues. The V gene lost 5 bases and the J gene lost 7 bases, with 15 bases spanning the gap. Germline V gives CDR1 SGHTA, CDR2 FQGNSA. CDR3: CASSLHLQGEQYF. In nucleotides, the CDR3 is TGTGCCAGCAGCCTTCACCTTCAAGGGGAGCAGTACTTC.

This chain connects TRBV5-1 to TRBJ2-7; no firm D call. Trimming left V 4 bases short and J 2 bases short, with 19 bases between. The CDR3 is made up of 16 amino acids. Germline loops: CDR1 SGHRS, CDR2 YFSETQ. The DNA for the CDR3 is TGCGCCAGCAGCCTAGGGCTAAAGTCGAACGCCTACGAGCAGTACTTC. Residues: CASSLGLKSNAYEQYF. The variable domain in full, with the rest retrieved from reference TRBV5-1 and TRBJ2-7, is KAGVTQTPRYLIKTRGQQVTLSCSPISGHRSVSWYQQTPGQGLQFLFEYFSETQRNKGNFPGRFSGRQFSNSRSEMNVSTLELGDSALYLCASSLGLKSNAYEQYFGPGTRLTVT.

This clonotype has at least ten counts. As DNA, the CDR3 is TGTGCCAGCAGCGCTAGCGGGAGGCCCTACAATGAGCAGTTCTTC. As protein: CASSASGRPYNEQFF. The chain is built from TRBV7-9 and TRBJ2-1, with 11 positions matching TRBD2. V dropped 5 bases and J dropped 2; count of bases not matched to a gene: 2. The CDR3 has 15 amino acids. The V gene's germline CDR1 is SEHNR and CDR2 FQNEAQ (reference sequence).

This chain links TRBV29-1 with TRBJ2-3, with 8 nucleotides matching TRBD1. Germline V gene data show CDR1 as SQVTM and CDR2 as ANQGSEA. The CDR3 is 17 amino acids. The V and J ends lost 4 bases and 2 bases, in that order; junction bases with no gene match: 14. The CDR3 protein is CSVVGLQGGLVTDTQYF. The CDR3 coding sequence is TGCAGCGTTGTTGGGTTACAGGGGGGACTGGTCACAGATACGCAGTATTTT.

This clonotype was recorded many times. The J gene is TRBJ1-4, the V gene TRBV3-1; D is unresolved. This CDR3 is built from 12 residues. The germline CDR1 and CDR2 sequences are LGHDT and YNNKEL (reference sequence). V dropped 4 bases and J dropped 8 bases, with 8 bases sitting between them. The CDR3 loop reads CASSLEEEKLFF. As DNA, the CDR3 is TGTGCCAGCAGCCTAGAAGAGGAAAAACTGTTTTTT.

This clonotype was seen ten or more times. The chain employs TRBV28 and TRBJ2-7; D not certain. Trimming took off 7 bases at V and 5 bases at J, with 18 bases between the two ends. CDR1 and CDR2 from the germline V gene are MDHEN and SYDVKM. There are 14 residues in the CDR3. In DNA, the CDR3 is TGTGCCAGCACCTCGAACTGGAGATCCAACGAGCAGTACTTC. Protein: CASTSNWRSNEQYF. Supplemented by reference TRBV28 and TRBJ2-7, the full variable domain reads DVKVTQSSRYLVKRTGEKVFLECVQDMDHENMFWYRQDPGLGLRLIYFSYDVKMKEKGDIPEGYSVSREKKERFSLILESASTNQTSMYLCASTSNWRSNEQYFGPGTRLTVT.

This clonotype has more than one count but fewer than ten. This sequence joins TRBV20-1 and TRBJ2-1, with unresolved D. Deletions cut 5 bases from V and 6 bases from J, with 14 bases between. CDR1 DFQATT and CDR2 SNEGSKA come from the germline V gene (reference sequence). This CDR3 has 13 residues. The CDR3 DNA reads TGCAGTGCTCACTCCCCGTCTCCCAATGAGCAGTTCTTC. Its translation: CSAHSPSPNEQFF.

The V gene is TRBV6-6, the J gene TRBJ1-2, with TRBD1 matching over 8 bases. With V trimmed by 5 bases and J by 7 bases, 6 bases remained unmatched. Germline V CDR1 and CDR2: MNHNY, SVGAGI (reference sequence). The CDR3 totals 13 residues. The CDR3 bases are TGTGCCAGCAGTCGCCAGGGGGCCCTTGGCTACACCTTC. This translates into CASSRQGALGYTF.

This clonotype was seen more than once but under ten times. The rearrangement links TRBV12-3 or TRBV12-4 to TRBJ2-4; D is uncertain. V lost 7 bases to trimming and J lost 8 bases, with 6 bases between them. This CDR3 is built from 10 residues. The CDR3 nucleotides are TGTGCCAGCAAAGCTGACATTCAGTACTTC. Protein product: CASKADIQYF.

This clonotype was picked up a small number of times. DNA of the CDR3: TGTGCCAGCAGTTACTCATTGCTAGCGGGAGATCGGCAGTACTTC. This codes for CASSYSLLAGDRQYF. J is TRBJ2-7 and V is TRBV6-2 or TRBV6-3, with TRBD2 matching 10 bases. This CDR3 is 15 amino acids long. Per germline, CDR1 MNHEY and CDR2 SVGEGT. V lost 0 bases to trimming and J lost 9 bases; unmatched junction nucleotides: 8.

This clonotype was seen a handful of times. The chain couples TRBV4-3 to TRBJ2-1; 7 bases match TRBD2. V lost 0 bases to trimming and J lost 4 bases; unmatched junction nucleotides: 6. The CDR3 consists of 16 residues. Looked up from germline, CDR1 is LGHNA and CDR2 is YSLEER. CDR3: CASSQELSSGYNEQFF. The CDR3 DNA sequence: TGCGCCAGCAGCCAAGAATTATCTAGCGGTTACAATGAGCAGTTCTTC.

This clonotype has at least ten counts. V gene TRBV5-1 combines with J gene TRBJ2-7, with 14 bases matching TRBD2. Germline loops: CDR1 SGHRS, CDR2 YFSETQ. J lost 7 bases, V lost 4 bases, and 7 bases had no gene match. The CDR3 spans 15 residues. CDR3 DNA: TGCGCCAGCAGCCCGGGACTAGCGGGAGTAAGAGAGCAGTACTTC. It specifies CASSPGLAGVREQYF.

This clonotype was found many times. The chain links TRBV15 to TRBJ2-1, with TRBD1 as a possible D gene (6 bases). Germline V gene sequence: CDR1 LNHNV, CDR2 YYDKDF (reference sequence). CDR3 length: 13 amino acids. The V end was cut by 8 bases, the J end by 8 bases, with 16 bases between. This CDR3 reads CATGAMGAYEQFF. The CDR3 nucleotides read TGTGCCACCGGGGCTATGGGGGCGTATGAGCAGTTCTTC. Together with reference TRBV15 and TRBJ2-1, the CDR3 gives the full variable domain: DAMVIQNPRYQVTQFGKPVTLSCSQTLNHNVMYWYQQKSSQAPKLLFHYYDKDFNNEADTPDNFQSRRPNTSFCFLDIRSPGLGDTAMYLCATGAMGAYEQFFGPGTRLTVL.

The chain combines TRBV20-1 with TRBJ2-7, with TRBD2 matching 8 bases. Germline CDR1 and CDR2: DFQATT and SNEGSKA (reference sequence). V shed 5 bases and J 4 bases; nucleotides not matched to a gene: 7. This CDR3 comprises 13 residues. The CDR3: CSASSGSWYEQYF. For the CDR3, the DNA is TGCAGTGCTTCCAGCGGGAGTTGGTACGAGCAGTACTTC.

This clonotype was detected ten times or more. V gene TRBV7-2 combines with J gene TRBJ2-7, with D maybe TRBD2 (5 bases). The CDR3 consists of 13 residues. Trimming cost V 10 bases and J 0 bases, with 13 bases left between them. Germline lookup yields CDR1 SGHTA and CDR2 FQGNSA. The CDR3 region has the DNA TGTGCCACCAAGGACTTAAGCTCCTACGAGCAGTACTTC. It encodes CATKDLSSYEQYF.

The chain couples TRBV7-8 to TRBJ2-3, with D tentatively TRBD2 (7 bases). This CDR3 is built from 17 residues. CDR1 is SGHVS and CDR2 is FQNEAQ in the germline V gene. Trimming removed 5 bases at V and 2 bases at J, with 20 bases between. The CDR3 sequence is CASSPGAPGRVTDTQYF. CDR3 coding DNA: TGTGCCAGCAGCCCGGGGGCTCCAGGGAGGGTCACAGATACGCAGTATTTT.

This clonotype was detected only a few times. The genes are TRBV27 and TRBJ2-4; 7 bases match TRBD2. Germline-derived CDR1 and CDR2 are MNHEY and SMNVEV (reference sequence). The trim removed 3 bases at V and 8 bases at J, leaving 1 base unmatched. This CDR3 contains 12 residues. CDR3 in amino acids: CASSLGGDIQYF. The CDR3 DNA sequence: TGTGCCAGCAGTTTGGGGGGGGACATTCAGTACTTC.

In its sample, this clonotype was seen many times. This chain uses TRBV9 with TRBJ2-7; no clear D gene. Deletions cut 2 bases from V and 4 bases from J, with 16 bases between. CDR1 and CDR2 (germline): SGDLS, YYNGEE. The CDR3 runs 15 residues. CDR3 in amino acids: CASSVGSLPFYEQYF. The CDR3 DNA is TGTGCCAGCAGCGTCGGCTCTCTGCCTTTTTACGAGCAGTACTTC.

V and J are TRBV6-1 and TRBJ1-5, with D hard to call. The V gene lost 7 bases and the J gene lost 4 bases, with 11 bases spanning the gap. Looked up from germline, CDR1 is MNHNS and CDR2 is SASEGT. This CDR3 is 13 amino acids long. The CDR3 here is CASKRAENQPQHF. Written as DNA, the CDR3 is TGTGCCAGCAAGAGGGCCGAAAATCAGCCCCAGCATTTT.

V gene TRBV6-1 combines with J gene TRBJ2-2, with D possibly being TRBD1 or TRBD2 (5 bases each). The germline V and J ends were trimmed by 7 bases and 1 base, with 16 bases remaining between them. Germline CDR1 and CDR2: MNHNS and SASEGT. This CDR3 spans 16 amino acids. CDR3 sequence reads: CASTYAGTVNTGELFF. DNA of the CDR3: TGTGCCAGCACCTACGCCGGGACGGTGAACACCGGGGAGCTGTTTTTT.

This clonotype has a handful of counts. The chain carries TRBV12-3 or TRBV12-4 and TRBJ2-1; D gene ambiguous. CDR3 length: 13 residues. Trimming removed 6 bases at V and 6 bases at J, with 12 bases between. The CDR3 DNA follows: TGTGCCAGCAGCCCCCTCAGGATCAATGAGCAGTTCTTC. Amino acids: CASSPLRINEQFF.